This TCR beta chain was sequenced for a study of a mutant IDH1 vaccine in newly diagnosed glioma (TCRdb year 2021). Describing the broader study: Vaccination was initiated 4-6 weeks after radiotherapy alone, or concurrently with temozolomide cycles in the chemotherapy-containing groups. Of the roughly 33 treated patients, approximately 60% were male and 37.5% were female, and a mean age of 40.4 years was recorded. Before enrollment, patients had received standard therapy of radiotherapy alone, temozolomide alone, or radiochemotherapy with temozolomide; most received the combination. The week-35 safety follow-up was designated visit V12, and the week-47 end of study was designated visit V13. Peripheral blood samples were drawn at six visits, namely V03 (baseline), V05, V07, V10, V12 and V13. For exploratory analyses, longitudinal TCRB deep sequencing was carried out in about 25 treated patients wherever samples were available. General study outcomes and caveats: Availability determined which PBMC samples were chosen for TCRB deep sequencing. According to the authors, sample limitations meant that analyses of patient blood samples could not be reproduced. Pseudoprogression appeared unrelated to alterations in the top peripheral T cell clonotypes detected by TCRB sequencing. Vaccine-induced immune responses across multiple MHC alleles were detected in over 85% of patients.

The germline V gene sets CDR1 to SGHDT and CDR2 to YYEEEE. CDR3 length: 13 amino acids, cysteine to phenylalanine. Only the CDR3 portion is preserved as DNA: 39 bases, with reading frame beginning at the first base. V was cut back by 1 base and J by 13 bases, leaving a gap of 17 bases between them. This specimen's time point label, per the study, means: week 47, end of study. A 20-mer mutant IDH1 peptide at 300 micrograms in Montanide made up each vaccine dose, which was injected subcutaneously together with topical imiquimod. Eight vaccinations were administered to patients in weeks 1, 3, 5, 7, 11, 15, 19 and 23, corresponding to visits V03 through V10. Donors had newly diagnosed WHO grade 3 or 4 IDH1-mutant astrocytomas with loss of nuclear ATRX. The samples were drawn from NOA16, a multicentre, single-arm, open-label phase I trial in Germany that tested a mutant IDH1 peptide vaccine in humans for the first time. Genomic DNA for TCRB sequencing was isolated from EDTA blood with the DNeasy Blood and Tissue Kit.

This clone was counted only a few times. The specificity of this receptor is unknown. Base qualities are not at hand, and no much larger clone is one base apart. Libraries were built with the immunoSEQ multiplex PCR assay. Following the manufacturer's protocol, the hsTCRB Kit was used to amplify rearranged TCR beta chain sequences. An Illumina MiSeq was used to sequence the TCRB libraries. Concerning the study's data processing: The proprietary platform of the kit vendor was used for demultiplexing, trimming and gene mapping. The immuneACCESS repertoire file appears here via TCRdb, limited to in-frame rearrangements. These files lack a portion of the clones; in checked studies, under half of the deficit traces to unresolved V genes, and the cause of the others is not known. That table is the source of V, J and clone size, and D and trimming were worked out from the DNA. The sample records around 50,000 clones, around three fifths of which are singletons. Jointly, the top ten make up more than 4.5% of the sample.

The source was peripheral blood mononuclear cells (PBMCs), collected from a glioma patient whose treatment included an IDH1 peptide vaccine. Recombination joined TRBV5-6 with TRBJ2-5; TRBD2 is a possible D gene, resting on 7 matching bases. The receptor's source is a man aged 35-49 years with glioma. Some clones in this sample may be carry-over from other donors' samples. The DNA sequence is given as TGTGCCAGCAGCTTGAAGGGTGGCGGGGGCCCGTACTTC. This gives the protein CASSLKGGGGPYF.